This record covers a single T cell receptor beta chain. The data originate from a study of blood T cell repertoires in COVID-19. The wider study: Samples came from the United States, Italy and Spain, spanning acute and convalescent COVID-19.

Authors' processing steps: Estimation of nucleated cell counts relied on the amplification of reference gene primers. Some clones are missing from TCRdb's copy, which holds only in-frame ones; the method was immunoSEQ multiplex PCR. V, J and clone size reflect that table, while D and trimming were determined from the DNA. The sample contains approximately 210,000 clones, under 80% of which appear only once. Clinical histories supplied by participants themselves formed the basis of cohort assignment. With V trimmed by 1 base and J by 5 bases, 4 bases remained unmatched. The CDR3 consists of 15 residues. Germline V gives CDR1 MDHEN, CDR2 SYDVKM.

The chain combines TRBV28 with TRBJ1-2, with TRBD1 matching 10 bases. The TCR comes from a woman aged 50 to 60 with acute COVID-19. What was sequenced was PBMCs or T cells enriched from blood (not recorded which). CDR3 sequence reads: CASSLLGTGDYGYTF. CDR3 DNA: TGTGCCAGCAGTTTATTGGGGACAGGGGATTATGGCTACACCTTC.